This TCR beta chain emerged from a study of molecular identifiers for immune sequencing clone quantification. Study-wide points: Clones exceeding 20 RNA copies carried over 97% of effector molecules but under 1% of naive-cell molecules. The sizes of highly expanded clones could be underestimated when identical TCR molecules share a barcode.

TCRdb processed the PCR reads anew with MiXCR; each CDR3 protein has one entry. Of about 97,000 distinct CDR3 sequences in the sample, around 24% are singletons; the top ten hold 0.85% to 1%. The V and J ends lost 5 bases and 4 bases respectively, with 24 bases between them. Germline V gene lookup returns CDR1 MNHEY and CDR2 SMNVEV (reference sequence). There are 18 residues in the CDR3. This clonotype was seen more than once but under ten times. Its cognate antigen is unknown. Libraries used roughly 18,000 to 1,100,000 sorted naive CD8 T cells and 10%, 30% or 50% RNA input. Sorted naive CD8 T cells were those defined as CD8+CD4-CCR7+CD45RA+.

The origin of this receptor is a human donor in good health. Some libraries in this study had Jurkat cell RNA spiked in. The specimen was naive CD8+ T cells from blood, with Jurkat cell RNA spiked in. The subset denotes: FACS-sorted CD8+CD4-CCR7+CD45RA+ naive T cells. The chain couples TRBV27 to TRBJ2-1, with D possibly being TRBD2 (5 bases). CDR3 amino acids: CASSIRLDWTMKYNEQFF. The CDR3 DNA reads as TGTGCCAGCAGTATCCGCCTGGACTGGACGATGAAGTACAATGAGCAGTTCTTC.